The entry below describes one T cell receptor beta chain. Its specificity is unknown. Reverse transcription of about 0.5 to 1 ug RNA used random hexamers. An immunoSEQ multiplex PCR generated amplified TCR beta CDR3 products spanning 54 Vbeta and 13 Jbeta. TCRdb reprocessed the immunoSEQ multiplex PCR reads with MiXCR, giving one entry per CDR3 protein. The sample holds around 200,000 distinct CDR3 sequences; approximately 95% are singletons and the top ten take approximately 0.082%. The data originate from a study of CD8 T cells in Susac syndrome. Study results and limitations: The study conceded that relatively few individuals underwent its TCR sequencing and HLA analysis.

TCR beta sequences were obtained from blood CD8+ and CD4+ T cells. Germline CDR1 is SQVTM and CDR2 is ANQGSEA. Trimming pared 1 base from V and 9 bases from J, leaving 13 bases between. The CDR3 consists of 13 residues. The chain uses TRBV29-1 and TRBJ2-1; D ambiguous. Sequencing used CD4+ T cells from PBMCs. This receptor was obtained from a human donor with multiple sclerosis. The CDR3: CSVEATPRVEQFF. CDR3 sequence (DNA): TGCAGCGTTGAAGCTACCCCCCGAGTTGAGCAGTTCTTC.